One and the same sample provided the 12 T cell receptor beta chains below, sequenced in a study of shared T cell receptors in the human thymus (dated by TCRdb to about 2021). The receptor library was made with the immunoSEQ multiplex PCR assay. TCRdb carries this immuneACCESS record with in-frame sequences only. Its versions omit some clonotypes, under half of them owing to an unresolved V gene in the studies checked, with the rest unexplained. A total of hundreds of thousands of clones appear in this sample, around 87% of them only once. The ten largest clones capture roughly 0.0087% of the sample. This sample also belongs to another study, concerning human thymus T cells.

Sequencing was done on a sample of thymocytes. These receptor sequences come from a boy in the first two years of life with a congenital heart defect. Donor details come from another sample of the same person, matched by shared clones.

The V gene is TRBV15, the J gene TRBJ2-6; maybe TRBD2 (5 bases). With 4 bases removed from V and 0 bases from J, the gap between germline ends came to 22 bases. The CDR3 runs 20 residues. Germline-derived CDR1 and CDR2 are LNHNV and YYDKDF (reference sequence). The CDR3 here is CATSTLEKTRGYSGANVLTF. The CDR3 region has the DNA TGTGCCACCAGCACGCTAGAAAAGACACGGGGTTACTCTGGGGCCAACGTCCTGACTTTC.

The chain couples TRBV6-4 to TRBJ2-3, with 9 bases that match TRBD1. This CDR3 contains 14 residues. Germline lookup yields CDR1 MRHNA and CDR2 SNTAGT. Trimming took 5 bases from V and 1 from J; bases not matched to a gene: 1. CDR3 sequence: CASSRDRGTDTQYF. CDR3 nucleotides: TGTGCCAGCAGTAGGGACAGGGGCACAGATACGCAGTATTTT.

This clone appeared a single time. V gene TRBV7-2 combines with J gene TRBJ2-2; 10 bases match TRBD2. Germline values: CDR1 SGHTA, CDR2 FQGNSA. This CDR3 comprises 18 residues. The CDR3 nucleotides read TGTGCTAGTGACCGTAGCGGGGGGCCCCGCCCAAACACCGGGGAGCTGTTTTTT. It is translated as CASDRSGGPRPNTGELFF.

The gene calls are TRBV7-2 and TRBJ2-7; 8 nucleotides match TRBD2. This CDR3 spans 18 amino acids. Germline V gene sequence: CDR1 SGHTA, CDR2 FQGNSA. V shed 1 base, J shed 2 bases, and the junction held 13 bases outside the gene matches. In DNA, the CDR3 is TGTGCCAGCAGCTTAGATAAGGTGCTCGGGAGGGATACCTACGAGCAGTACTTC. This gives the protein CASSLDKVLGRDTYEQYF.

The CDR3 loop is CASSPLDTDTQYF. The CDR3, as DNA: TGTGCCAGTAGTCCACTAGACACAGATACGCAGTATTTT. The chain is built from TRBV19 and TRBJ2-3; perhaps TRBD2 as D (5 bases). The V end was cut by 5 bases, the J end by 2 bases, with 8 bases between. The CDR3 runs to 13 residues. Germline V gives CDR1 LNHDA, CDR2 SQIVND (reference sequence).

The gene calls are TRBV11-2 and TRBJ1-2; 12 positions agree with TRBD1. Germline CDR1 is SGHAT and CDR2 is FQNNGV. The CDR3 has 19 residues. Trimming cost V 2 bases and J 5 bases; bases outside gene matches: 15. Here the CDR3 reads CASSLPPGQGALRGYGYTF. The CDR3 region has the DNA TGTGCCAGCAGCTTACCCCCGGGACAGGGGGCCCTAAGGGGGTATGGCTACACCTTC.

CDR3 DNA: TGCGCCAGCAGCCAAGACCATAGCGGGAGGGGCACAGATACGCAGTATTTT. Translating it yields CASSQDHSGRGTDTQYF. This chain connects TRBV4-3 to TRBJ2-3, with 11 bases matching TRBD2. The CDR3 extends over 17 amino acids. Trimming took 0 bases from V and 1 from J; bases not matched to a gene: 3. From germline, CDR1 is LGHNA and CDR2 YSLEER.

This clone was seen a single time. This chain uses TRBV15 with TRBJ1-5; 7 bases line up with TRBD1. Trimming at V came to 0 bases and at J to 4 bases, leaving 3 bases not matched to a gene. CDR1 LNHNV and CDR2 YYDKDF come from the germline V gene (reference sequence). The CDR3 runs to 15 residues. In nucleotides, the CDR3 is TGTGCCACCAGCAGAGATAGGGGACAGAATCAGCCCCAGCATTTT. Its translation is CATSRDRGQNQPQHF.

The gene calls are TRBV7-2 and TRBJ1-2; D unresolved. Germline V lookup: CDR1 SGHTA, CDR2 FQGNSA. The V and J ends lost 5 bases and 1 base respectively, with 5 bases between them. This CDR3 is 12 amino acids long. For the CDR3, the DNA is TGTGCCAGCAGCCGGGTTAACTATGGCTACACCTTC. Translating it yields CASSRVNYGYTF.

J is TRBJ2-1 and V is TRBV9; weak D call: TRBD2 (5 bases). CDR3 length: 13 residues. V was pared by 5 bases and J by 3 bases, with 9 bases between. Germline CDR1 reads SGDLS; CDR2 reads YYNGEE. The CDR3 DNA sequence: TGTGCCAGCAGGCCCGGGGACTACAATGAGCAGTTCTTC. Translated, it gives CASRPGDYNEQFF. The full variable domain, in which reference TRBV9 and TRBJ2-1 provide the parts outside the CDR3, is DSGVTQTPKHLITATGQRVTLRCSPRSGDLSVYWYQQSLDQGLQFLIQYYNGEERAKGNILERFSAQQFPDLHSELNLSSLELGDSALYFCASRPGDYNEQFFGPGTRLTVL.

The J gene is TRBJ2-2, the V gene TRBV9; tentatively, D is TRBD2 (5 bases). Deletions cut 6 bases from V and 4 bases from J, with 13 bases between. This CDR3 has 14 amino acids. The germline V gene encodes CDR1 SGDLS and CDR2 YYNGEE. The CDR3 protein is CASTQDGVTGELFF. In DNA form, the CDR3 reads TGTGCCAGCACCCAGGACGGGGTCACCGGGGAGCTGTTTTTT. Full variable domain (outside the CDR3, taken from reference TRBV9 and TRBJ2-2): DSGVTQTPKHLITATGQRVTLRCSPRSGDLSVYWYQQSLDQGLQFLIQYYNGEERAKGNILERFSAQQFPDLHSELNLSSLELGDSALYFCASTQDGVTGELFFGEGSRLTVL.

The gene calls are TRBV28 and TRBJ2-2; D is perhaps TRBD2 (5 bases). CDR3 length equals 15 residues. Looked up from germline, CDR1 is MDHEN and CDR2 is SYDVKM. The V end lost 6 bases, the J end lost 6 bases, and 17 bases lay between the germline ends. CDR3 in DNA: TGTGCCAGCAGCCTCCTTTTGAGGGCTTCCGGGGAGCTGTTTTTT. Translated, it gives CASSLLLRASGELFF.